This entry lists 11 T cell receptor beta chains sequenced from one sample in a study of blood T cell repertoires in COVID-19. The data were produced by immunoSEQ multiplex PCR, yet TCRdb's version contains in-frame clones alone and is incomplete. Among over 300,000 clones listed, roughly 90% were seen once. Sequenced: peripheral blood. All receptors derive from a man aged 35-49 years with acute or convalescent COVID-19.

The chain has TRBV7-9 and TRBJ1-3; no definite D call. Trimming took off 3 bases at V and 4 bases at J, with 22 bases between the two ends. The CDR3 runs 18 residues. The germline V gene encodes CDR1 SEHNR and CDR2 FQNEAQ (reference sequence). The CDR3 nucleotides are TGTGCCAGCAGCTTCAGGTCGACACCAGATGAATTAGGAAACACCATATATTTT. Translation: CASSFRSTPDELGNTIYF.

The chain links TRBV10-3 to TRBJ1-5, with D possibly TRBD1 on 5 matching bases. Germline V CDR1 and CDR2: ENHRY, SYGVKD. Trimming pared 10 bases from V and 0 bases from J, leaving 13 bases between. CDR3 length: 14 amino acids. The DNA for the CDR3 is TGTGCCACTAATGCGGACACTAGCAATCAGCCCCAGCATTTT. It yields the protein CATNADTSNQPQHF.

V gene TRBV4-3 combines with J gene TRBJ2-1, with D uncertain. The CDR3 contains 15 residues. The germline CDR1 and CDR2 sequences are LGHNA and YSLEER. V shed 0 bases and J shed 3 bases, with 9 bases lying between them. The DNA for the CDR3 is TGCGCCAGCAGCCAAGATGGCGGCAACTACAATGAGCAGTTCTTC. Translation: CASSQDGGNYNEQFF.

The V call is TRBV11-1, the J call TRBJ2-2; the D gene is possibly TRBD2 (6 bases). The germline V gene has CDR1 SGHAT and CDR2 FQDESV (reference sequence). Trimming shortened V by 5 bases and J by 3 bases, and 16 bases separated the two germline ends. CDR3 size: 16 residues. CDR3 in amino acids: CASSPSGGVDTGELFF. The CDR3 coding sequence is TGTGCCAGCAGCCCGTCCGGCGGGGTCGACACCGGGGAGCTGTTTTTT.

This chain links TRBV28 with TRBJ1-2; possibly TRBD1 for D (5 bases). CDR3 length equals 15 residues. The V end was cut by 3 bases, the J end by 2 bases, with 13 bases between. CDR1 and CDR2 (germline): MDHEN, SYDVKM. CDR3 sequence reads: CASSFPPAGNYGYTF. In nucleotides, the CDR3 is TGTGCCAGCAGTTTTCCCCCTGCAGGGAACTATGGCTACACCTTC.

The V and J genes are TRBV28 and TRBJ1-2, with TRBD1 as a possible D gene (5 bases). The CDR3 length is 15 residues. Germline CDR1 is MDHEN and CDR2 is SYDVKM. V lost 6 bases and J 5 bases, leaving 19 bases between the germline ends. The CDR3 reads CASSQSPGGDYGYTF. CDR3 nucleotide sequence: TGTGCCAGCAGCCAAAGCCCTGGGGGGGATTATGGCTACACCTTC.

This chain uses TRBV30 with TRBJ2-7, with TRBD1 identical over 10 bases. The CDR3 extends over 14 amino acids. V shed 0 bases and J 3 bases; nucleotides not matched to a gene: 2. Germline CDR1 and CDR2: GTSNPN and SVGIG (reference sequence). CDR3 region: CAWSVWDRGYEQYF. Here the CDR3 DNA reads TGTGCCTGGAGTGTTTGGGACAGGGGCTACGAGCAGTACTTC.

In this sample, this clone turned up once. The CDR3 DNA sequence: TGTGCCAGCAGTACCCCCGGGACAGGGGGTTTTGAAGCTTTCTTT. Amino acid sequence: CASSTPGTGGFEAFF. This chain connects TRBV28 to TRBJ1-1; 11 bases line up with TRBD1. With V trimmed by 5 bases and J by 7 bases, 9 bases remained unmatched. The CDR3 contains 15 residues. From germline, CDR1 is MDHEN and CDR2 SYDVKM.

The V and J genes are TRBV7-8 and TRBJ1-6; 9 bases line up with TRBD1. CDR1 is SGHVS, CDR2 FQNEAQ, per germline. The CDR3 spans 15 residues. V was pared by 0 bases and J by 10 bases, with 4 bases of the junction left unmatched. In nucleotides, the CDR3 is TGTGCCAGCAGCTTAGCGCCGGACAGGGGATCACCCCTCCACTTT. Translation gives CASSLAPDRGSPLHF. The full variable domain, with the rest looked up from reference TRBV7-8 and TRBJ1-6, is GAGVSQSPRYKVAKRGQDVALRCDPISGHVSLFWYQQALGQGPEFLTYFQNEAQLDKSGLPSDRFFAERPEGSVSTLKIQRTQQEDSAVYLCASSLAPDRGSPLHFGNGTRLTVT.

The rearrangement uses TRBV14 and TRBJ1-1; possible D gene TRBD1, 6 bases. From germline, CDR1 is SGHDN and CDR2 FVKESK. This CDR3 comprises 17 residues. V shed 0 bases and J shed 7 bases, with 21 bases lying between them. The CDR3 bases are TGTGCCAGCAGCCAAGAATGGGGGCGAGGCAGTCACGATGAAGCTTTCTTT. It is translated as CASSQEWGRGSHDEAFF.

This clone has only a few counts. The V and J genes are TRBV11-2 and TRBJ1-2; 11 positions agree with TRBD1. The germline V gene has CDR1 SGHAT and CDR2 FQNNGV. The V and J ends lost 6 bases and 5 bases, in that order; junction bases with no gene match: 8. This CDR3 is 15 amino acids long. The CDR3 reads CASSRTGGVLYGYTF. The CDR3 region has the DNA TGTGCCAGCAGTCGGACAGGGGGCGTCTTATATGGCTACACCTTC.